These 2 T cell receptor beta chains originate from one sample sequenced in a study of control samples from healthy donors and cancer patients. The protocol was immunoSEQ multiplex PCR, while the TCRdb copy is restricted to in-frame clones and leaves out a portion. The repertoire includes around 130,000 clones, approximately 91% of them detected once, and more than 2.5% sits in the top ten. The sequencing sample was made of blood. The receptor set was obtained from a man aged 45-65 years in good health.

The J gene is TRBJ2-1, the V gene TRBV6-5; TRBD2 might be the D (6 bases). Trimming took 2 bases from V and 7 from J, leaving 12 bases between them. Germline values: CDR1 MNHEY, CDR2 SVGAGI. The CDR3 extends over 14 amino acids. CDR3: CASSYTLASNEQFF. The CDR3 DNA follows: TGTGCCAGCAGTTACACCCTAGCGTCTAATGAGCAGTTCTTC.

DNA for the CDR3: TGTGCCACGTCCGGGGGGGCGAGTTATAGCAATCAGCCCCAGCATTTT. As protein: CATSGGASYSNQPQHF. The chain links TRBV24-1 to TRBJ1-5; D perhaps matches TRBD1 (6 bases). The CDR3 runs to 16 residues. The V end was cut by 10 bases, the J end by 0 bases, with 18 bases between. Germline loops: CDR1 KGHDR, CDR2 SFDVKD.